Presented here are 14 T cell receptor beta chains from one specimen sequenced in a study of cytomegalovirus exposure and HLA in healthy donors. Primers: 60 Vbeta forward and 13 Jbeta reverse. TCRdb keeps only in-frame clones here, not all; method: immunoSEQ multiplex PCR. This repertoire shows around 95,000 clones, 80% to 90% found once; its top ten account for around 3.2%. Sequencing input: PBMCs. These receptors were collected from a man aged 30 to 45 in good health and CMV-seropositive.

J is TRBJ1-2 and V is TRBV6-4, with D tentatively TRBD1 (6 bases). The CDR3 is 14 amino acids. Germline values: CDR1 MRHNA, CDR2 SNTAGT. Deletions cut 6 bases from V and 8 bases from J, with 19 bases between. This CDR3 reads CASRPIPGGQGYTF. The DNA for the CDR3 is TGTGCCAGCAGACCCATCCCGGGGGGCCAAGGCTACACCTTC.

The sample holds a few counts of this clone. V usage is TRBV5-1 and J usage is TRBJ2-7; 9 nucleotides align to TRBD1. V shed 2 bases and J 5 bases; nucleotides not matched to a gene: 8. Germline V gene lookup returns CDR1 SGHRS and CDR2 YFSETQ. The CDR3 loop spans 15 amino acids. The CDR3 is CASSLGTGKIHEQYF. The CDR3 DNA reads TGCGCCAGCAGCTTAGGGACAGGGAAGATCCACGAGCAGTACTTC.

The chain is built from TRBV27 and TRBJ1-5, with 7 bases fitting TRBD1. CDR3 length: 14 amino acids. V was pared by 3 bases and J by 5 bases, with 4 bases of the junction left unmatched. The germline V gene has CDR1 MNHEY and CDR2 SMNVEV (reference sequence). The CDR3 loop reads CASSLNRGDQPQHF. The CDR3 bases are TGTGCCAGCAGTTTGAACAGGGGAGATCAGCCCCAGCATTTT.

V usage is TRBV6-6 and J usage is TRBJ1-5; D not certain. There are 15 residues in the CDR3. V lost 5 bases, J lost 1 base, and 12 bases lay in between. Germline V gives CDR1 MNHNY, CDR2 SVGAGI (reference sequence). CDR3 amino acids: CASSPREKSNQPQHF. In DNA, the CDR3 is TGTGCCAGCAGTCCCCGAGAGAAAAGCAATCAGCCCCAGCATTTT.

The chain has TRBV28 and TRBJ2-5, with D perhaps TRBD1 (5 bases). The CDR3 is 12 amino acids. V dropped 10 bases and J dropped 5 bases, with 14 bases sitting between them. Germline V lookup: CDR1 MDHEN, CDR2 SYDVKM. CDR3: CATQGLEETQYF. For the CDR3, the DNA is TGTGCCACCCAGGGTCTGGAGGAGACCCAGTACTTC.

The chain links TRBV7-9 to TRBJ2-1, with 8 bases fitting TRBD1. The trim removed 5 bases at V and 7 bases at J, leaving 7 bases unmatched. Germline CDR1 and CDR2: SEHNR and FQNEAQ (reference sequence). The CDR3 length is 14 residues. In DNA, the CDR3 is TGTGCCAGCAGCCATTCAGGGGGCAAGAATGAGCAGTTCTTC. This codes for CASSHSGGKNEQFF.

The rearrangement joins TRBV29-1 to TRBJ1-2; TRBD1 might be the D (5 bases). V was shortened by 5 bases and J by 0 bases, with 13 bases between the two germline ends. Germline V gives CDR1 SQVTM, CDR2 ANQGSEA. The CDR3 spans 14 residues. This chain's CDR3 is CSVSPDRPNYGYTF. CDR3 nucleotides: TGCAGCGTTTCTCCCGACAGACCTAACTATGGCTACACCTTC.

The chain recombines TRBV7-9 with TRBJ2-2, with D unclear. Germline-derived CDR1 and CDR2 are SEHNR and FQNEAQ (reference sequence). The V gene lost 5 bases and the J gene lost 5 bases, with 9 bases spanning the gap. The CDR3 is 13 amino acids. CDR3: CASSPILTGELFF. As DNA, the CDR3 is TGTGCCAGCAGCCCTATCCTAACCGGGGAGCTGTTTTTT.

This clone was observed once. The chain combines TRBV2 with TRBJ2-7, with D hard to call. V lost 5 bases and J lost 6, with 5 bases in between. CDR3 length: 10 residues. CDR1 SNHLY and CDR2 FYNNEI come from the germline V gene. CDR3 protein: CASSLSEQYF. Here the CDR3 DNA reads TGTGCCAGCAGTCTGAGCGAGCAGTACTTC.

The chain recombines TRBV7-2 with TRBJ2-3; 9 bases map to TRBD2. V dropped 3 bases and J dropped 0; count of bases not matched to a gene: 1. CDR1 is SGHTA, CDR2 FQGNSA, per germline. The CDR3 is 15 residues long. The CDR3: CASSFLAGSTDTQYF. The CDR3 DNA follows: TGTGCCAGCAGCTTCCTAGCGGGGAGCACAGATACGCAGTATTTT.

The chain combines TRBV7-2 with TRBJ2-1; TRBD2 aligns across 8 bases. Germline CDR1 and CDR2: SGHTA and FQGNSA. V shed 4 bases and J 6 bases; nucleotides not matched to a gene: 8. The CDR3 contains 15 residues. CDR3 nucleotides: TGTGCCAGCAGCTCCCGGGAGGGCCTTTTCAATGAGCAGTTCTTC. Its translation is CASSSREGLFNEQFF.

The V and J genes are TRBV29-1 and TRBJ1-5; D unresolved. Trimming took off 6 bases at V and 0 bases at J, with 15 bases between the two ends. The CDR3 spans 15 residues. Germline V gene data show CDR1 as SQVTM and CDR2 as ANQGSEA. Here the CDR3 DNA reads TGCAGCGTGTCTGGCGGGAGCTATAGCAATCAGCCCCAGCATTTT. Protein product: CSVSGGSYSNQPQHF.

This clone was counted a single time. The chain is built from TRBV4-3 and TRBJ2-7, with 9 bases aligning to TRBD1. The V segment lost 2 bases and the J segment 6 bases; nucleotides outside the gene matches: 8. The germline CDR1 and CDR2 sequences are LGHNA and YSLEER. The CDR3 consists of 15 residues. The CDR3, as DNA: TGCGCCAGCAGCCAATCCGGGACAGGGACGCTCGAGCAGTACTTC. It is translated as CASSQSGTGTLEQYF.

This clone was picked up one time. The chain uses TRBV27 and TRBJ2-1; D is uncertain. This CDR3 is built from 11 residues. Trimming removed 3 bases at V and 7 bases at J, with 4 bases between. Germline V gene lookup returns CDR1 MNHEY and CDR2 SMNVEV (reference sequence). Here the CDR3 reads CASSFRNEQFF. Here the CDR3 DNA reads TGTGCCAGCAGTTTCAGGAATGAGCAGTTCTTC.